This T cell receptor (beta chain) is drawn from a study of blood T cells in healthy people across ages (dated by TCRdb to 2015 to 2017). Notes on the research overall: Template switching captured roughly one uniquely barcoded TCR beta cDNA molecule per two T cells in model experiments. Using deep sequencing normalized with unique cDNA molecular identifiers, the study measured how TCR beta repertoire diversity changes with age. Four age groups were formed from the donors: young (average approximately 17 years), middle-aged (approximately 40), aged (62) and long-lived (roughly 88). Using the same blood draw, the study looked at two additional independent replicas of 1 million unique cDNA reads for two donors, one aged 18 to 30 and the other aged 80 or older.

The CDR3 contains 13 residues, cysteine and phenylalanine counted. Only the CDR3 portion is preserved as DNA: 39 bases, with reading frame beginning at the first base. The germline V gene specifies MDHEN as CDR1 and SYDVKM as CDR2. From V the trimming removes 7 bases and from J it removes 6 bases, while the gene matches leave 7 bases of the junction unaccounted for. Libraries came from 5' RACE. Data came from an Illumina HiSeq 2500. The second PCR ran for about 6 to 12 cycles and used a J-beta primer mix along with a sample-barcoded 5' primer. A unique molecular identifier was introduced onto each TCR beta cDNA molecule by a template-switch 5' adaptor carrying 12 random nucleotides. Each sample yielded at least 3 million CDR3-containing paired-end reads. The Mint cDNA synthesis kit, primed by a TRBC-specific oligonucleotide, was used to synthesize first-strand cDNA from all RNA. Following uracil-DNA glycosylase treatment, all cDNA underwent a first 18-cycle PCR with the universal primers M1SS and BC2_uni_R. Regarding the original processing steps: For normalization, 1 million high-quality reads, each with a distinct molecular identifier, were randomly selected from each sample. Reads with shared molecular identifiers were discarded instead of being binned into consensus sequences. MiTCR, with a Q25 quality threshold and the strictest error-elimination algorithm, was used for CDR3 identification, clonotype clustering and error correction. A nonparametric unseen species model with Euler transformation was used to estimate a lower bound on total TCR beta diversity. The raw public data were reprocessed by TCRdb itself: fastp quality trimming at Q25, MiXCR clonotype calling, in-frame beta chains only. Merged by CDR3 protein, the rows form single entries marked with the most common genes and DNA. TCRdb, rather than the study authors, made the V and J calls. The sample table records 750,000 or so distinct CDR3 sequences; roughly 25% of these occur just once. The ten top clones hold under 10% of the sample.

Results the study describes overall, beyond this receptor: Conclusive comparison of naive and antigen-experienced compartments was prevented by the profiling of bulk unsorted PBMCs. Because the CMV infection status of the donors was unknown, age-related changes in expanded clonotypes may potentially have been confounded. There was a strong correlation between observed TCR beta diversity and the percentage of naive T cells measured by flow cytometry. As age increased, observed TCR beta diversity per million T cells dropped in a roughly linear way, and a significant reduction was already evident by age 40. Estimates of total diversity from one million sequenced T cells were regarded as lower bounds and underestimates. Compared with the aged group, the long-lived group had more naive CD4+ T cells, fewer expanded clones and increased TCR diversity, a pattern suggesting age selection.

A remark on this clonotype: This clone's antigen is unknown. No clone much larger than this one lies a single base away; base qualities are absent.

The donors were under 40 Caucasian individuals from Russia, aged about 6 to 100 years, who were systemically healthy. Each donor gave ten milliliters of peripheral blood, collected into EDTA-treated Vacutainer tubes. Ficoll-Paque density-gradient centrifugation was used to isolate PBMCs, with at least 6 million obtained per sample. Trizol reagent was used to extract total RNA from PBMCs, with at least 6 micrograms per sample. For every donor, an aliquot of PBMCs went through flow cytometry to measure the percentages of naive CD45RAhigh/CD27high T cells. These data were also filed under a second study, of T cells of mothers and their children. As that second study puts it: Donors were nine systemically healthy Caucasian individuals: three mothers and their six children. cDNA synthesis used all of the extracted RNA, with 1.5 ug of RNA in each 15 ul reaction. Sample barcodes and 2-4 random nucleotides were added via the M1S primer in the second PCR. Each mother yielded over 8 million TCR beta CDR3 reads and each child roughly 2.9 million reads. Thymic selection similarly shapes TCR recombination output in related and unrelated pairs, with minor effect from inherited differences. Normalized repertoire overlap was always found to be slightly, but never significantly, higher in related mother-child pairs than in unrelated mother-child pairs. No persistent microchimeric T cell clones were found, with a detection sensitivity of 80 to 100 clones per million clonotypes. To look for features that set related mother-child pairs apart from unrelated individuals, the researchers ran deep NGS to compare the TCR beta repertoires of mothers and children. The mean age was around 40 +/- 4 years for the mothers and approximately 11 +/- 4 years for the children. After adapter ligation was performed with NEBNext reagents, the libraries were sequenced on an Illumina HiSeq 2000 with 100+100 nt paired-end reads. To prevent cross-contamination, the mother and child libraries were prepared a month apart and were sequenced in separate runs. For each donor, somewhere between roughly 450,000 and 2,200,000 distinct TCR beta clonotypes were identified. Naive TCR beta clonotypes were estimated from low-frequency clonotypes matched to each donor's FACS-determined naive share, without sorting.

This chain is built from TRBV28 and TRBJ2-7, with 9 bases in between that match TRBD1. The material sequenced was blood. This clonotype was sampled from a boy aged 5 to 17 in good health. For the CDR3, the sequence is CASTITGGPEQYF. The nucleotides are TGTGCCAGCACGATAACAGGGGGCCCCGAGCAGTACTTC.